This T cell receptor beta chain comes out of a study of spatial heterogeneity in lung cancer. Study-wide background: The donor group consisted of around 66 patients who had untreated, early-stage non-small cell lung cancer.

In TCRdb, the 5' RACE reads were re-called with MiXCR into one record per CDR3 protein. The table shows 110,000 or so distinct CDR3 sequences, with under 14% occurring only once. This clonotype has just a few counts. Sample time point: blood at routine non-recurrence follow-up after resection. Sequenced here: PBMCs, sampled at follow-up. The receptor's source is a female donor with early-stage non-small cell lung cancer.

The CDR3 here is CASSIIIRRESTGRTTEAFF. The CDR3 DNA follows: TGTGCCAGTAGTATTATCATCAGGCGTGAGTCGACAGGGAGGACCACTGAAGCTTTCTTT. This chain connects TRBV19 to TRBJ1-1, with 7 bases lining up with TRBD1. This CDR3 is 20 amino acids long. The junction had 23 bases not matched to a gene; V was cut back by 3 bases and J by 4 bases. CDR1 is LNHDA and CDR2 is SQIVND in the germline V gene (reference sequence).